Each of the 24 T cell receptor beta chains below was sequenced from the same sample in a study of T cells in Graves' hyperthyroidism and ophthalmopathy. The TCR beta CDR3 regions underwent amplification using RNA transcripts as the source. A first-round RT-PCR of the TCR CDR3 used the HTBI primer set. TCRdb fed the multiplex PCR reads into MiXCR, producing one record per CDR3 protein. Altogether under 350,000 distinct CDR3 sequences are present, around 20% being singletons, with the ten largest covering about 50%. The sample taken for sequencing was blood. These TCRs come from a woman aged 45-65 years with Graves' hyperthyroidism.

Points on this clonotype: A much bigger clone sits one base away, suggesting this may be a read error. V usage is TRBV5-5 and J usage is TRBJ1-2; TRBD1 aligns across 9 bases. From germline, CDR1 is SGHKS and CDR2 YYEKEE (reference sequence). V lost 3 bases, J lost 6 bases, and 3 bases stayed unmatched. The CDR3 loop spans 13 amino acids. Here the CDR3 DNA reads TGTGCCAGCAGCTCCGGGACAGGGAATGGCTACACCTTC. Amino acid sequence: CASSSGTGNGYTF.

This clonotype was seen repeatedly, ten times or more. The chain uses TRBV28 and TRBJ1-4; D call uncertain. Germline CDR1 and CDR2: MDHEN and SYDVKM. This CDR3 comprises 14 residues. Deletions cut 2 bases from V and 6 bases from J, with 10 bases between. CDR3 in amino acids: CASSLPLGDEKLFF. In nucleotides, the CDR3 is TGTGCCAGCAGTTTACCCTTGGGCGATGAAAAACTGTTTTTT. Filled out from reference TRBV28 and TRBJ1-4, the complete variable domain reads DVKVTQSSRYLVKRTGEKVFLECVQDMDHENMFWYRQDPGLGLRLIYFSYDVKMKEKGDIPEGYSVSREKKERFSLILESASTNQTSMYLCASSLPLGDEKLFFGSGTQLSVL.

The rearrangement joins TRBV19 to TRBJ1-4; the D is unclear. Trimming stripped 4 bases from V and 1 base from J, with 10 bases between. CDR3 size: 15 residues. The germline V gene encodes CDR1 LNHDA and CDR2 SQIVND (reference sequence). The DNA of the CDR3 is TGTGCCAGTAGTACGTGGACGGAAACTAATGAAAAACTGTTTTTT. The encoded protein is CASSTWTETNEKLFF.

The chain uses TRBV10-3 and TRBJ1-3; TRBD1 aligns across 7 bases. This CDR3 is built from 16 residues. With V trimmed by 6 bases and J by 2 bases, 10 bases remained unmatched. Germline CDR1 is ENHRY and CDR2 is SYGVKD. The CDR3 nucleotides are TGTGCCATCAGACCGGGACAGTCAGGTGCTGGAAACACCATATATTTT. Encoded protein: CAIRPGQSGAGNTIYF.

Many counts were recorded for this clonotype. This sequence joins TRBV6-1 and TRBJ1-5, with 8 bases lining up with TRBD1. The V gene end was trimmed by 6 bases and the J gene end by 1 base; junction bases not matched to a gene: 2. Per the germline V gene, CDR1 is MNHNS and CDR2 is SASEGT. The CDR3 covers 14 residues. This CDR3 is CASRTGGSNQPQHF. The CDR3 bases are TGTGCCAGCAGAACAGGGGGAAGCAATCAGCCCCAGCATTTT.

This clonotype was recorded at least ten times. CDR3: CSARYSGTYEQYF. CDR3 DNA sequence: TGCAGTGCTAGATATAGCGGGACCTACGAGCAGTACTTC. The chain recombines TRBV20-1 with TRBJ2-7; TRBD2 agrees at 8 bases. Germline CDR1 is DFQATT and CDR2 is SNEGSKA (reference sequence). This CDR3 is 13 amino acids long. Unmatched junction bases numbered 2, after V lost 2 bases and J lost 2 bases.

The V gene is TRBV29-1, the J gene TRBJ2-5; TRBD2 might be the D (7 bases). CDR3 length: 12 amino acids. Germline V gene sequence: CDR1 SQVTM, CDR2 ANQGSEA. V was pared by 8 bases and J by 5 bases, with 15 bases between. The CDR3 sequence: CSTLAGAETQYF. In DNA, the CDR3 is TGCAGCACCCTTGCGGGGGCGGAGACCCAGTACTTC.

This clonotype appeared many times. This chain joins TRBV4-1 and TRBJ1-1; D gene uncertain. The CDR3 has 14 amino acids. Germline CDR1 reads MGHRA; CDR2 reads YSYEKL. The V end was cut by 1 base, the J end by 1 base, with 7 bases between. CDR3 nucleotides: TGCGCCAGCAGCCAAGGCGACGGGAACACTGAAGCTTTCTTT. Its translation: CASSQGDGNTEAFF.

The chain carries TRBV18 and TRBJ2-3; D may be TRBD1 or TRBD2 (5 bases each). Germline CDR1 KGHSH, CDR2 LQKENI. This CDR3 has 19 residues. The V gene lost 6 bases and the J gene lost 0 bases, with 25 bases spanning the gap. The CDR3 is CASSTPIFLWGKSTDTQYF. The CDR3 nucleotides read TGTGCCAGCTCTACCCCGATATTTTTATGGGGGAAAAGCACAGATACGCAGTATTTT.

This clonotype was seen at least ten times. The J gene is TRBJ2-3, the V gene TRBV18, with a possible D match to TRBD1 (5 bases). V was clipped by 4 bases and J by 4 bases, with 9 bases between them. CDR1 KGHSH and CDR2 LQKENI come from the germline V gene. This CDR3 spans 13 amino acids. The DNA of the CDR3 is TGTGCCAGCTCACGTGGGGCGGCAGATACGCAGTATTTT. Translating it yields CASSRGAADTQYF.

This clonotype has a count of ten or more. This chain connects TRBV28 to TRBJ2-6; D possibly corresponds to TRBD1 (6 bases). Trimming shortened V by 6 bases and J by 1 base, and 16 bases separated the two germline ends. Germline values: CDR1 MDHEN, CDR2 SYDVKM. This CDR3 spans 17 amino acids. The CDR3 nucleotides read TGTGCCAGCAGGGCGACAGGTATTGGTTCTGGGGCCAACGTCCTGACTTTC. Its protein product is CASRATGIGSGANVLTF.

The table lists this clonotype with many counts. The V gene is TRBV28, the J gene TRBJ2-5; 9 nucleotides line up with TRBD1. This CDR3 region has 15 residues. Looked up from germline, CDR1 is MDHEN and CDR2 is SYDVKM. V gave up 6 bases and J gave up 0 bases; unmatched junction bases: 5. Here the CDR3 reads CASRSGQGDQETQYF. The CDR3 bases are TGTGCCAGCAGGTCGGGACAGGGTGACCAAGAGACCCAGTACTTC.

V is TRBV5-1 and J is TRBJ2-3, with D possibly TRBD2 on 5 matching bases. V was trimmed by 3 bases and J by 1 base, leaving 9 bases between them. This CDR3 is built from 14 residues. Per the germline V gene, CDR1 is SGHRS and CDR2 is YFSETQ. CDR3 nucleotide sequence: TGCGCCAGCAGCTCGGACTGGCGCACAGATACGCAGTATTTT. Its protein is CASSSDWRTDTQYF.

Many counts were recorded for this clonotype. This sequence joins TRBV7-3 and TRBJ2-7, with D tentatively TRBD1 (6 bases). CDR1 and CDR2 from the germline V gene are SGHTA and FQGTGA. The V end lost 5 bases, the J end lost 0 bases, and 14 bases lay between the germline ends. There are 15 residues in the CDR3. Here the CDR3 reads CASSVGQITSYEQYF. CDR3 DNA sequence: TGTGCCAGCAGCGTCGGACAGATTACCTCCTACGAGCAGTACTTC.

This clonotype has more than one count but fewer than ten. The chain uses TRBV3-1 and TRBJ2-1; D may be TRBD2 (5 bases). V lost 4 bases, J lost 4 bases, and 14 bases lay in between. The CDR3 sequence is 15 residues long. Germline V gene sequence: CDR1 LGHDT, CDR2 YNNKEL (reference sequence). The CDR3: CASSRQRSRYNEQFF. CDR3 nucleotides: TGTGCCAGCAGCCGCCAGCGGAGTCGGTACAATGAGCAGTTCTTC.

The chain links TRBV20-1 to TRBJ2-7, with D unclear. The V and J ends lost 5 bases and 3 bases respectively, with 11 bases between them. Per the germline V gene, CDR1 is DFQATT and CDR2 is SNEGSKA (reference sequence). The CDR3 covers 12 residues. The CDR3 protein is CSAPDPSYEQYF. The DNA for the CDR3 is TGCAGTGCTCCGGACCCGAGCTACGAGCAGTACTTC.

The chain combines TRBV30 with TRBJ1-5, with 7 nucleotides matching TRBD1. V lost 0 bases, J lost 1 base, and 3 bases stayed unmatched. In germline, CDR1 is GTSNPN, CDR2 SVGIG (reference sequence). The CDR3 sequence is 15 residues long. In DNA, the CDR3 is TGTGCCTGGAGTGTAACGGGACAGAGCAATCAGCCCCAGCATTTT. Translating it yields CAWSVTGQSNQPQHF.

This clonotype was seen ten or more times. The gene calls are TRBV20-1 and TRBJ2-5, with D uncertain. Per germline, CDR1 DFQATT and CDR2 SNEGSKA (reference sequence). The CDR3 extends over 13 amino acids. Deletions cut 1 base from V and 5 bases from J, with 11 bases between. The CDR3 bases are TGCAGTGCTAGAGCTAGGAGTCGGGAGACCCAGTACTTC. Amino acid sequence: CSARARSRETQYF.

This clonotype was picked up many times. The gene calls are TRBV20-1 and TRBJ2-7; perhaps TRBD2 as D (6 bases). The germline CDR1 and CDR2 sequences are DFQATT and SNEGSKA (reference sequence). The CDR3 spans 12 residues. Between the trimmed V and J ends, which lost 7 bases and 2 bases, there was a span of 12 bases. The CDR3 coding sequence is TGCAGTGGATTGCGGGGCCCCTACGAGCAGTACTTC. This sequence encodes CSGLRGPYEQYF.

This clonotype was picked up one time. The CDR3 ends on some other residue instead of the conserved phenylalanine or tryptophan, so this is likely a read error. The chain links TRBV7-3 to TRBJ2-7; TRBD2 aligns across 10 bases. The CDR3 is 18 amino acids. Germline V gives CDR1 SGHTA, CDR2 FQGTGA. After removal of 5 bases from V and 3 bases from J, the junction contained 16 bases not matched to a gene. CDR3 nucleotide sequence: TGTGCCAGCAGCCCTAGCGGGGGCCAAATCGTTTACTACTACGAGCAGTACCTC. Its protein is CASSPSGGQIVYYYEQYL.

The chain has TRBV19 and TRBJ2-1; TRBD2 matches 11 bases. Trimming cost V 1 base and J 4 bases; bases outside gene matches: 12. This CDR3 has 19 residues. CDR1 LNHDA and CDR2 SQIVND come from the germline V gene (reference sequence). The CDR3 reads CASSIGRASGRTQYNEQFF. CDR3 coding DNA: TGTGCCAGTAGTATAGGAAGGGCTAGCGGGAGGACACAATACAATGAGCAGTTCTTC.

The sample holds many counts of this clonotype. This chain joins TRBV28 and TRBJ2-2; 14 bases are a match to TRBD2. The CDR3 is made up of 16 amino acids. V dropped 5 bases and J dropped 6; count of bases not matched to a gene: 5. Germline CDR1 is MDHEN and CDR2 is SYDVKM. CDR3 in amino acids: CASSPQTSGRAGELFF. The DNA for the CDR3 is TGTGCCAGCAGTCCACAGACTAGCGGGAGGGCCGGGGAGCTGTTTTTT.

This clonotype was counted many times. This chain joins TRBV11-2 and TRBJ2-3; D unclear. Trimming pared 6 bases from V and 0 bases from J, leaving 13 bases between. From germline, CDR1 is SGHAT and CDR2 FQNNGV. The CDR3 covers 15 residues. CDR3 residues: CASSQLWRSTDTQYF. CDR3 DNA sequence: TGTGCCAGCAGTCAACTATGGCGGAGCACAGATACGCAGTATTTT.

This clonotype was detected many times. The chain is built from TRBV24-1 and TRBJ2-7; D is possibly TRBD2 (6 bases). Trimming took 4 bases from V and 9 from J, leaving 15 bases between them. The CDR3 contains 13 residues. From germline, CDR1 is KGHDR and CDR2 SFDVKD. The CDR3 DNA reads TGTGCCACCAGTGAAGTTGCCGGGAGCGGGCAGTACTTC. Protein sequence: CATSEVAGSGQYF.